Listed below are T cell receptor beta chains from one sample, sequenced in a study of cytomegalovirus exposure and HLA in healthy donors. Using immunoSEQ multiplex PCR, the repertoire was profiled, and TCRdb retains in-frame clones only, with some absent. The sample includes fewer than 130,000 clones, less than 85% seen only once; the top ten take about an eighth. Specimen: PBMCs. These receptor sequences come from a man aged 25 to 45 in good health and CMV-seropositive. CDR3s include the opening cysteine and the closing phenylalanine or tryptophan. A D gene is named only where the DNA matches it firmly. Not all rows give a size; the values are once, few, many and, for expanded clones, a class.

V	size	J	D	DNA	CDR3
TRBV9	.	TRBJ2-1	TRBD2	TGTGCCAGCAGCGTAGCGGCTAGCGGAGAGTACTACAATGAGCAGTTCTTC	CASSVAASGEYYNEQFF
TRBV4-1	.	TRBJ2-1	.	TGCGCCAGCAGCGACCAACATCGGCGGGGAGACAATGAGCAGTTCTTC	CASSDQHRRGDNEQFF
TRBV11-2	.	TRBJ2-1	TRBD2	TGTGCCAGCAGCTTTAGCGGGGGGGGTTCCTACAATGAGCAGTTCTTC	CASSFSGGGSYNEQFF
TRBV29-1	.	TRBJ2-1	TRBD2	TGCAGCGTTGAAGGACACGCCGGGGAGCGGGGGAATGAGCAGTTCTTC	CSVEGHAGERGNEQFF
TRBV14	.	TRBJ1-5	TRBD1	TGTGCCAGCAGCCAAGATTGGACAGGGTGGGTCGGGCCTTATAGCAATCAGCCCCAGCATTTT	CASSQDWTGWVGPYSNQPQHF
TRBV19	.	TRBJ2-3	TRBD1	TGTGCCAGTAGTATGGCGGGACAGGGGTCAGATACGCAGTATTTT	CASSMAGQGSDTQYF
TRBV2	.	TRBJ1-5	.	TGTGCCAGCAGCTGGACAGCGAATAGCAATCAGCCCCAGCATTTT	CASSWTANSNQPQHF
TRBV7-6	.	TRBJ2-1	.	TGTGCCAGCAGCCATCTTATAGTCCGAGGGGGGGCAGGGAATGAGCAGTTCTTC	CASSHLIVRGGAGNEQFF
TRBV27	.	TRBJ2-5	.	TGTGCCAGCAGTTTAGCTACAGGGGGGGGAGAGACCCAGTACTTC	CASSLATGGGETQYF
TRBV6-5	few	TRBJ2-7	TRBD2	TGTGCCACCCGGAGAGCGGGGGGCAATGAGCAGTACTTC	CATRRAGGNEQYF
TRBV29-1	.	TRBJ1-2	TRBD1	TGCAGCGTTGAAGAGTCACAGGGGCCCCAAATAGCTAACTATGGCTACACCTTC	CSVEESQGPQIANYGYTF
TRBV15	.	TRBJ2-1	.	TGTGCCACCAGCAGATCTAGCGCCTCCTACAATGAGCAGTTCTTC	CATSRSSASYNEQFF
TRBV13	.	TRBJ2-5	.	TGTGCCAGCAGTGAAGCGACGACCCAGTACTTC	CASSEATTQYF
TRBV7-2	.	TRBJ2-3	TRBD2	TGTGCCAGCAGCTTATTCCCGTCCGGGGGGGGGACAGATACGCAGTATTTT	CASSLFPSGGGTDTQYF
TRBV5-6	.	TRBJ2-3	TRBD1	TGTGCCAGCAGCTTGTCAGGGGGTCGGAGAGATACGCAGTATTTT	CASSLSGGRRDTQYF
TRBV27	.	TRBJ2-2	.	TGTGCCAGCAGTTTGGCAGGCTTGAGCACCGGGGAGCTGTTTTTT	CASSLAGLSTGELFF